A single sample is the source of the 5 T cell receptor beta chains below, sequenced in a study of cytomegalovirus exposure and HLA in healthy donors. PCR was performed using 60 Vbeta and 13 Jbeta primers. Method: immunoSEQ multiplex PCR; TCRdb's copy keeps in-frame clones and lacks some. The data hold roughly 150,000 clones, with 60% to 85% observed a single time. The sequencing input was PBMCs. These receptors were taken from a woman between 50 and 59 years old in good health and CMV-seropositive.

The genes are TRBV5-1 and TRBJ1-6; D ambiguous. The CDR3 spans 14 residues. Germline CDR1 and CDR2: SGHRS and YFSETQ. V dropped 0 bases and J dropped 4 bases, with 5 bases sitting between them. CDR3 bases: TGCGCCAGCAGCTTGGCGGAGTATAATTCACCCCTCCACTTT. This gives the protein CASSLAEYNSPLHF.

The rearrangement links TRBV7-2 to TRBJ1-6; D not certain. The V end was cut by 3 bases, the J end by 7 bases, with 10 bases between. The CDR3 loop spans 14 amino acids. Germline V gene data show CDR1 as SGHTA and CDR2 as FQGNSA. CDR3 in DNA: TGTGCCAGCAGCTTGAGGTCACTGAATTCACCCCTCCACTTT. Protein sequence: CASSLRSLNSPLHF.

This clone was detected only once. The chain is built from TRBV29-1 and TRBJ2-1, with D perhaps TRBD1 (5 bases). The germline V and J ends were trimmed by 4 bases and 5 bases, with 15 bases remaining between them. Germline loops: CDR1 SQVTM, CDR2 ANQGSEA. The CDR3 length is 14 residues. This CDR3 is CSVGRATRDNEQFF. Here the CDR3 DNA reads TGCAGCGTTGGCAGGGCGACCAGGGACAATGAGCAGTTCTTC.

This clone has more than one count but fewer than ten. The chain uses TRBV10-3 and TRBJ2-1; D gene uncertain. The CDR3 length is 11 residues. CDR1 is ENHRY, CDR2 SYGVKD, per germline. The V end was cut by 2 bases, the J end by 7 bases, with 3 bases between. The CDR3 sequence: CAISEQNEQFF. The CDR3 DNA reads TGTGCCATCAGTGAGCAGAATGAGCAGTTCTTC.

CDR3: CASSTRQGSKTQYF. The CDR3 DNA is TGTGCCAGCAGCACCCGACAGGGGAGTAAGACCCAGTACTTC. The chain is built from TRBV5-6 and TRBJ2-5, with 8 bases matching TRBD1. CDR3 length equals 14 residues. CDR1 and CDR2 (germline): SGHDT, YYEEEE. V trimming: 4 bases; J trimming: 6 bases; junction bases outside the gene matches: 8.